These 22 T cell receptor beta chains originate from one sample sequenced in a study of Graves' ophthalmopathy and Graves' hyperthyroidism. For repertoire sequencing, the TCR beta CDR3 regions were amplified from RNA transcripts. First-round RT-PCR relied on HTBI primers, and a second-round multiplex PCR came next. TCRdb used MiXCR to reprocess the multiplex PCR reads, holding one entry per CDR3 protein. The table records about 500,000 distinct CDR3 sequences, approximately 14% of them present only once. Sequenced input: blood. The receptors originated from a woman aged 25 to 39 with Graves' ophthalmopathy.

In this sample, this clonotype turned up many times. The rearrangement links TRBV7-9 to TRBJ2-7; 11 positions match TRBD2. The CDR3 is 16 amino acids. Germline V gene lookup returns CDR1 SEHNR and CDR2 FQNEAQ (reference sequence). J lost 1 base, V lost 5 bases, and 7 bases had no gene match. CDR3 nucleotide sequence: TGTGCCAGCAGCATAACTAGCGGGAGTGTGTCCTACGAGCAGTACTTC. It codes for CASSITSGSVSYEQYF.

This clonotype was counted many times. This chain connects TRBV5-1 to TRBJ1-6; TRBD1 matches at 8 bases. Trimming removed 1 base from V and 10 bases from J; junction bases left unmatched: 7. The CDR3 contains 15 residues. Germline loops: CDR1 SGHRS, CDR2 YFSETQ. CDR3 region: CASSLTDRERSPLHF. The CDR3 nucleotides are TGCGCCAGCAGCTTGACGGACAGGGAAAGGTCACCCCTCCACTTT.

In its sample, this clonotype was seen many times. The rearrangement uses TRBV12-3 or TRBV12-4 and TRBJ1-3, with D uncertain. The CDR3 spans 16 residues. V was trimmed by 4 bases and J by 4 bases, leaving 17 bases between them. CDR3 protein: CASSSYPAGSGNTIYF. In nucleotides, the CDR3 is TGTGCCAGCAGTTCCTATCCAGCGGGGAGCGGAAACACCATATATTTT.

This clonotype has ten or more counts. The rearrangement links TRBV2 to TRBJ1-2; no clear D gene. The CDR3 length is 16 residues. CDR1 is SNHLY, CDR2 FYNNEI, per germline. V lost 2 bases, J lost 7 bases, and 20 bases lay in between. CDR3 coding DNA: TGTGCCAGCAGTGAAACGGAAGATACAAACCTCGGTGGCTACACCTTC. Its protein product is CASSETEDTNLGGYTF.

The J gene is TRBJ1-1, the V gene TRBV12-3 or TRBV12-4; D not resolved. V dropped 8 bases and J dropped 2 bases, with 3 bases sitting between them. This CDR3 comprises 10 residues. CDR3 bases: TGTGCCAGCGTAAACACTGAAGCTTTCTTT. Its translation: CASVNTEAFF.

The chain combines TRBV30 with TRBJ1-5; D unresolved. CDR3 length: 15 residues. CDR1 is GTSNPN, CDR2 SVGIG, per germline (reference sequence). V lost 0 bases, J lost 1 base, and 10 bases lay in between. The CDR3 nucleotides read TGTGCCTGGAGTGTAGCGTGGGGAAGCAATCAGCCCCAGCATTTT. It specifies CAWSVAWGSNQPQHF.

The chain couples TRBV24-1 to TRBJ1-2, with D maybe TRBD1 (5 bases). This CDR3 is built from 15 residues. The germline V gene encodes CDR1 KGHDR and CDR2 SFDVKD. The germline V and J ends were trimmed by 4 bases and 7 bases, with 18 bases remaining between them. For the CDR3, the DNA is TGTGCCACCAGTGAATCGGGGCCTGACGGGGGTGGCTACACCTTC. Protein: CATSESGPDGGGYTF.

This clonotype was counted between two and nine times. The V and J genes are TRBV18 and TRBJ2-6, with D possibly being TRBD1 (6 bases). The V end was cut by 3 bases, the J end by 0 bases, with 12 bases between. The CDR3 is 17 residues long. Germline V gives CDR1 KGHSH, CDR2 LQKENI. CDR3 sequence: CASSPQTGISGANVLTF. CDR3 in DNA: TGTGCCAGCTCACCGCAGACAGGTATCTCTGGGGCCAACGTCCTGACTTTC. The variable domain in full, completed from reference TRBV18 and TRBJ2-6, reads NAGVMQNPRHLVRRRGQEARLRCSPMKGHSHVYWYRQLPEEGLKFMVYLQKENIIDESGMPKERFSAEFPKEGPSILRIQQVVRGDSAAYFCASSPQTGISGANVLTFGAGSRLTVL.

This clonotype showed up many times. The CDR3 DNA sequence: TGCAGTGCCTTACTAGACTACGAGCAGTACTTC. This translates into CSALLDYEQYF. V is TRBV20-1 and J is TRBJ2-7, with a possible D match to TRBD2 (5 bases). Trimming pared 6 bases from V and 3 bases from J, leaving 9 bases between. The CDR3 runs 11 residues. CDR1 and CDR2 (germline): DFQATT, SNEGSKA (reference sequence).

The CDR3 coding sequence is TGTGCCAGCAGCCCCCGGACTAGCGGGAGGGGGCGAGAGACCCAGTACTTC. Translated, it gives CASSPRTSGRGRETQYF. The chain links TRBV28 to TRBJ2-5; 15 positions agree with TRBD2. The length of the CDR3 is 17 residues. V shed 6 bases, J shed 4 bases, and the junction held 9 bases outside the gene matches. Germline values: CDR1 MDHEN, CDR2 SYDVKM.

This chain joins TRBV7-9 and TRBJ1-1; D not certain. This CDR3 has 14 residues. V dropped 1 base and J dropped 0 bases, with 6 bases sitting between them. Germline V CDR1 and CDR2: SEHNR, FQNEAQ (reference sequence). The CDR3 DNA reads TGTGCCAGCAGCTTAGTGGCCCTGAACACTGAAGCTTTCTTT. Protein sequence: CASSLVALNTEAFF. The full variable domain, with the rest looked up from reference TRBV7-9 and TRBJ1-1, is DTGVSQNPRHKITKRGQNVTFRCDPISEHNRLYWYRQTLGQGPEFLTYFQNEAQLEKSRLLSDRFSAERPKGSFSTLEIQRTEQGDSAMYLCASSLVALNTEAFFGQGTRLTVV.

The chain combines TRBV5-1 with TRBJ2-7, with D unresolved. The CDR3 totals 10 residues. V was pared by 9 bases and J by 0 bases, with 4 bases between. The germline gives CDR1 SGHRS, CDR2 YFSETQ. The CDR3 DNA reads TGCGCCAATCCCTCCTACGAGCAGTACTTC. It codes for CANPSYEQYF.

This clonotype has ten or more counts. The V gene is TRBV9, the J gene TRBJ1-1; TRBD1 might be the D (6 bases). Germline-derived CDR1 and CDR2 are SGDLS and YYNGEE. The CDR3 covers 18 residues. V lost 3 bases to trimming and J lost 0 bases, with 21 bases between them. CDR3 protein: CASSAGDIWEGMNTEAFF. As DNA, the CDR3 is TGTGCCAGCAGCGCGGGGGACATCTGGGAAGGAATGAACACTGAAGCTTTCTTT.

This clonotype came up many times. The chain employs TRBV27 and TRBJ1-1; D ambiguous. Germline CDR1 is MNHEY and CDR2 is SMNVEV (reference sequence). The CDR3 is made up of 15 amino acids. V lost 2 bases to trimming and J lost 0 bases, with 10 bases between them. The CDR3: CASSLKGVMNTEAFF. The CDR3 bases are TGTGCCAGCAGTTTAAAGGGAGTTATGAACACTGAAGCTTTCTTT.

This clonotype was picked up a small number of times. The chain carries TRBV4-2 and TRBJ2-5, with a possible D match to TRBD2 (6 bases). Trimming removed 0 bases from V and 0 bases from J, with 14 bases in between. Germline V gene sequence: CDR1 LGHNA, CDR2 YNFKEQ. The CDR3 is 17 residues long. The CDR3 nucleotides are TGTGCCAGCAGCCAAGAACCCGGAGGGGAGTACCAAGAGACCCAGTACTTC. Residues: CASSQEPGGEYQETQYF.

In its sample, this clonotype was seen a few times. A much larger clone is a single base away; this may be a read error. The chain recombines TRBV28 with TRBJ2-7; 8 nucleotides match TRBD1. This CDR3 spans 13 amino acids. CDR1 is MDHEN and CDR2 is SYDVKM in the germline V gene. Here the CDR3 reads CASKRRTGIEQCF. CDR3 in DNA: TGTGCCAGCAAAAGAAGGACAGGGATCGAGCAGTGCTTC.

This clonotype was counted many times. The chain uses TRBV15 and TRBJ2-7; the D gene is possibly TRBD1 (5 bases). Germline loops: CDR1 LNHNV, CDR2 YYDKDF (reference sequence). Trimming left V 0 bases short and J 4 bases short, with 13 bases between. The CDR3 consists of 15 residues. CDR3 sequence reads: CATSRDASGWYEQYF. In nucleotides, the CDR3 is TGTGCCACCAGCAGAGATGCGTCAGGGTGGTACGAGCAGTACTTC.

The chain has TRBV3-1 and TRBJ2-7, with D perhaps matching TRBD1 (6 bases). The germline V and J ends were trimmed by 8 bases and 3 bases, with 14 bases remaining between them. The CDR3 loop spans 13 amino acids. Germline V lookup: CDR1 LGHDT, CDR2 YNNKEL (reference sequence). The CDR3 loop reads CASARGENYEQYF. CDR3 DNA sequence: TGTGCCAGCGCCAGGGGTGAAAACTACGAGCAGTACTTC.

This clonotype was observed at least ten times. The chain combines TRBV25-1 with TRBJ2-7; a possible D gene is TRBD1 (6 bases). CDR1 is MGHDK, CDR2 SYGVNS, per germline. CDR3 length: 18 residues. V was shortened by 2 bases and J by 2 bases, with 22 bases between the two germline ends. This chain's CDR3 is CASSEPSHITGYTYEQYF. CDR3 DNA sequence: TGTGCCAGCAGTGAACCCAGTCATATTACAGGGTATACCTACGAGCAGTACTTC.

This clonotype was observed at least ten times. The chain couples TRBV6-2 or TRBV6-3 to TRBJ2-7; no reliable D call. The CDR3 is made up of 13 amino acids. The germline V gene has CDR1 MNHEY and CDR2 SVGEGT. V dropped 6 bases and J dropped 6 bases, with 15 bases sitting between them. CDR3 in DNA: TGTGCCAGCAGCGAAAGTGGGGTAGGCGAGCAGTACTTC. Translating gives CASSESGVGEQYF.

This clonotype was recorded at least ten times. This chain links TRBV30 with TRBJ2-2, with D tentatively TRBD2 (5 bases). Trimming left V 5 bases short and J 1 base short, with 14 bases between. Germline V lookup: CDR1 GTSNPN, CDR2 SVGIG (reference sequence). CDR3 length: 15 residues. The CDR3 nucleotides are TGTGCCTGGGGCCGACGGGGAATGAACACCGGGGAGCTGTTTTTT. Amino acids: CAWGRRGMNTGELFF.

This clonotype was picked up many times. This chain connects TRBV28 to TRBJ2-7, with 8 bases that match TRBD2. V dropped 5 bases and J dropped 1; count of bases not matched to a gene: 7. This CDR3 has 15 amino acids. In germline, CDR1 is MDHEN, CDR2 SYDVKM. CDR3 coding DNA: TGTGCCAGCAGTACTAGCGGAGGGGGGTCCTACGAGCAGTACTTC. Translation: CASSTSGGGSYEQYF.